These T cell receptor beta chains were read from a single sample in a study of T cell responses to AZD1222 COVID-19 vaccine. Libraries were prepared by immunoSEQ multiplex PCR; TCRdb keeps only in-frame clonotypes and omits some of them. The sample shows some 20,000 clones, roughly 83% of them seen only once. The source material was peripheral blood, sampled 28 days after the second AZD1222 dose. These receptors originate from an adult who received the AZD1222 COVID-19 vaccine. Each CDR3 is given with its conserved first and last residue. A D gene is named only where the DNA matches it firmly. Not all rows give a size; the values are once, few, many and, for expanded clones, a class.

once	TRBD2	TRBV4-1	TRBJ2-3	15	TGCGCCAGCAGCCAAGCGGGACTAGCTTTAAATACGCAGTATTTT	CASSQAGLALNTQYF
.	TRBD1	TRBV5-1	TRBJ1-5	17	TGCGCCAGCAGCCCGGTGGTGACAGGGGGCTCCGTTCAGCCCCAGCATTTT	CASSPVVTGGSVQPQHF
.	TRBD2	TRBV4-3	TRBJ2-3	15	TGCGCCAGCAGCCCTAGCGGGAGTGCCACAGATACGCAGTATTTT	CASSPSGSATDTQYF
.	.	TRBV14	TRBJ2-3	12	TGTGCCAGCAGCCAAAATCGGGATACGCAGTATTTT	CASSQNRDTQYF
.	TRBD1	TRBV5-6	TRBJ2-5	16	TGTGCCAGCAGCGTCCCTGGACAGGGGGCTAAAGAGACCCAGTACTTC	CASSVPGQGAKETQYF
.	.	TRBV20-1	TRBJ2-5	12	TGCAGTGCTAGTGCGGGCCGGGTAACCCAGTACTTC	CSASAGRVTQYF
.	.	TRBV28	TRBJ2-7	12	TGTGCCAGCAGGGGAAGCTCCTACGAGCAGTACTTC	CASRGSSYEQYF
.	.	TRBV25-1	TRBJ1-4	14	TGTGCCAGCAGTGAAGCAGGGGATGGTGAAAAACTGTTTTTT	CASSEAGDGEKLFF
.	TRBD1	TRBV19	TRBJ1-2	15	TGTGCCAGTAGTATCCCCCGGGACAGCTCTGAGAGCTACACCTTC	CASSIPRDSSESYTF
.	.	TRBV27	TRBJ2-7	13	TGTGCCAGCAGTTTCCGACAGGCTGGTGTGCAGTACTTC	CASSFRQAGVQYF
.	.	TRBV19	TRBJ2-5	15	TGTGCCAGTAGTATATCCCCTCGGTCCCAAGAGACCCAGTACTTC	CASSISPRSQETQYF
.	.	TRBV12-3/TRBV12-4	TRBJ1-2	13	TGTGCCAGCAGTTTAGATGTCAGGACTGGCTACACCTTC	CASSLDVRTGYTF
.	.	TRBV21-1	TRBJ2-1	17	TGTGCCAGCAGCCGTACCCCTCCGGAGGGTCTTAGGGATGAGCAGTTCTTC	CASSRTPPEGLRDEQFF
large	TRBD2	TRBV7-9	TRBJ2-7	13	TGTGCCAGTAGGGAGGGGCTGGGGTACGAGCAGTACTTC	CASREGLGYEQYF
.	TRBD1	TRBV14	TRBJ2-5	14	TGTGCCAGCAGCAGGGGGCTCTTAAAAGAGACCCAGTACTTC	CASSRGLLKETQYF
.	.	TRBV6-5	TRBJ2-2	16	TGTGCCAGCAGTTACCATTTGACAGACTACACCGGGGAGCTGTTTTTT	CASSYHLTDYTGELFF
.	TRBD2	TRBV11-2	TRBJ2-1	15	TGTGCCAGCAGCTTTTCGGTAGCGGGGTACAATGAGCAGTTCTTC	CASSFSVAGYNEQFF
.	.	TRBV5-1	TRBJ2-4	14	TGCGCCAGCAGCTTGGGGGGAACCAAAAACATTCAGTACTTC	CASSLGGTKNIQYF
once	.	TRBV28	TRBJ1-5	13	TGTGCCAGCAGGACAGATAGCAATCAGCCCCAGCATTTT	CASRTDSNQPQHF
.	.	TRBV28	TRBJ1-5	15	TGTGCCAGCCGGGGCTCGCCGAATAGCAATCAGCCCCAGCATTTT	CASRGSPNSNQPQHF
.	.	TRBV14	TRBJ2-7	15	TGTGCCAGCAGCCGGGGGCAGCGGCCCTCCTACGAGCAGTACTTC	CASSRGQRPSYEQYF
.	TRBD1	TRBV19	TRBJ1-1	13	TGTGCCAGTCAGGGACAGTCAATTGCTGAAGCTTTCTTT	CASQGQSIAEAFF
.	.	TRBV28	TRBJ2-7	15	TGTGCCAGCAGTTTTGGAAGGGCCCTCTCCTACGAGCAGTACTTC	CASSFGRALSYEQYF
.	.	TRBV19	TRBJ1-1	16	TGTGCCAGTAGTATAGAACGGGGGCGGCTGAACACTGAAGCTTTCTTT	CASSIERGRLNTEAFF
once	.	TRBV7-8	TRBJ2-5	13	TGTGCCAGCAGCCAAGAAGGTCCCGGAACCCAGTACTTC	CASSQEGPGTQYF
.	TRBD2	TRBV9	TRBJ2-1	21	TGTGCCAGCAGCGCCATTCCGGGGGGGCGGGAGGCCCTCAGCTCCTACAATGAGCAGTTCTTC	CASSAIPGGREALSSYNEQFF
.	TRBD2	TRBV6-6	TRBJ2-7	16	TGTGCCAGCAGCCGCGGACTAGCGGGATCCTCCTACGAGCAGTACTTC	CASSRGLAGSSYEQYF
.	TRBD1	TRBV6-1	TRBJ2-5	20	TGTGCCAGCAGTGAAGCGATGGTCACCGGGACAGGGGGGGCCCAAGAGACCCAGTACTTC	CASSEAMVTGTGGAQETQYF
few	TRBD2	TRBV9	TRBJ2-1	15	TGTGCCAGCAGCGTAGGGCTAGCGGGAGAAGGTGAGCAGTTCTTC	CASSVGLAGEGEQFF
.	.	TRBV27	TRBJ1-5	15	TGTGCCAGCAGTTTATTGGGAACAGGAGATCAGCCCCAGCATTTT	CASSLLGTGDQPQHF
.	.	TRBV4-1	TRBJ2-3	18	TGCGCCAGCAGCCAAGATCAGTGGAGCGGAGGGAGCACAGATACGCAGTATTTT	CASSQDQWSGGSTDTQYF
.	.	TRBV20-1	TRBJ2-7	14	TGCAGTGCTAGTTCCGGGCCCGGCTCCTACGAGCAGTACTTC	CSASSGPGSYEQYF
.	.	TRBV2	TRBJ2-2	11	TGTGCCAGCAGGGAGGGGCGGGAGCTGTTTTTT	CASREGRELFF
.	.	TRBV3-1/TRBV3-2	TRBJ1-1	12	TGTGCCAGCAGCCGAATGAACACTGAAGCTTTCTTT	CASSRMNTEAFF
few	.	TRBV29-1	TRBJ2-5	15	TGCAGCGTTGACAGGCTAGGGGGATTCCAAGAGACCCAGTACTTC	CSVDRLGGFQETQYF
few	TRBD2	TRBV6-4	TRBJ2-3	15	TGTGCCAGCAGCGTGACTAGCGGGAGTGGAGATACGCAGTATTTT	CASSVTSGSGDTQYF
.	.	TRBV10-2	TRBJ1-5	15	TGCGCCAGCAGTGAGACTAGTCAGGAGGGACAGCCCCAGCATTTT	CASSETSQEGQPQHF
.	.	TRBV19	TRBJ2-7	14	TGTGCCAGTAGCGGCAGTACTCCCTCCTACGAGCAGTACTTC	CASSGSTPSYEQYF
.	.	TRBV12-3/TRBV12-4	TRBJ1-2	12	TGTGCCAGCAGCCCCGGGCCCTATGGCTACACCTTC	CASSPGPYGYTF
.	TRBD1	TRBV9	TRBJ1-1	11	TGTGCCAGCGGGACCGGGACAGGGGCTTTCTTT	CASGTGTGAFF
.	.	TRBV5-6	TRBJ1-1	15	TGTGCCAGCAGCCCCAGAGCAGGGGCTAGCACTGAAGCTTTCTTT	CASSPRAGASTEAFF
.	TRBD1	TRBV18	TRBJ2-3	15	TGTGCCAGCTCACCTCGGACAGGGGACACAGATACGCAGTATTTT	CASSPRTGDTDTQYF
.	.	TRBV29-1	TRBJ2-1	14	TGCAGCGTTGACGGGGATTTTATTTTCAATGAGCAGTTCTTC	CSVDGDFIFNEQFF
.	TRBD1	TRBV5-1	TRBJ1-4	14	TGCGCCAGCAGCGCTGTAGGGGGCAGCGAAAAACTGTTTTTT	CASSAVGGSEKLFF
.	.	TRBV5-1	TRBJ2-1	15	TGCGCCAGCAGCTTGGTACCAGGGTTTTACAATGAGCAGTTCTTC	CASSLVPGFYNEQFF
.	.	TRBV9	TRBJ2-6	15	TGTGCCAGCAGCCAAGTGGGTTCTGGGGCCAACGTCCTGACTTTC	CASSQVGSGANVLTF
.	.	TRBV9	TRBJ1-1	14	TGTGCCAGCAGCGGCGAACAGAGGAACACTGAAGCTTTCTTT	CASSGEQRNTEAFF
.	TRBD1	TRBV28	TRBJ2-7	12	TGTGCCAGCAGTCAGGGGGACTACGAGCAGTACTTC	CASSQGDYEQYF
.	.	TRBV5-4	TRBJ2-7	13	TGTGCCAGCAGTTCGGGTTCCGACTACGAGCAGTACTTC	CASSSGSDYEQYF
.	TRBD1	TRBV27	TRBJ1-6	18	TGTGCCAGCAGTTTATTTGGCAGGGGGGTATCCTATAATTCACCCCTCCACTTT	CASSLFGRGVSYNSPLHF
.	.	TRBV18	TRBJ1-1	13	TGTGCCAGCTTCACCGGGGGGAACACTGAAGCTTTCTTT	CASFTGGNTEAFF
.	TRBD2	TRBV10-2	TRBJ2-3	14	TGCGCCAGCAGGACTAGCGGGAGGGGAGATACGCAGTATTTT	CASRTSGRGDTQYF
.	.	TRBV5-1	TRBJ1-1	13	TGCGCCAGCAGCTTGGTATCGACGACTGAAGCTTTCTTT	CASSLVSTTEAFF
.	TRBD2	TRBV7-3	TRBJ2-1	15	TGTGCCAGCAGCCCCCAGCGGGGGGCCTACAATGAGCAGTTCTTC	CASSPQRGAYNEQFF